This T cell receptor beta chain was documented in a study of cytomegalovirus exposure and HLA in healthy donors. Study-level findings and limits: Within the data, a cluster of highly shared sequence variants was likely a sequencing artifact. A later analysis associated 15,000 or so TCR beta sequences with HLA alleles at a 0.05 false discovery rate. Most CMV-associated TCR beta chains were later found to appear HLA-restricted.

Amplification used 60 Vbeta primers and 13 Jbeta primers. Using immunoSEQ multiplex PCR, the repertoire was profiled, and TCRdb retains in-frame clones only, with some absent. Among around 130,000 clones listed, roughly 70% were seen once. This clone has more than one count but fewer than ten. Its antigen is currently unknown. The V and J ends lost 0 bases and 4 bases respectively, with 7 bases between them. The CDR3 spans 13 residues. CDR1 and CDR2 (germline): MGHRA, YSYEKL. The sequenced material came from PBMCs. This chain connects TRBV4-1 to TRBJ2-7; D gene unclear. The receptor's source is a man in his thirties or forties in good health and CMV-seronegative. The CDR3 sequence: CASSQDFPYEQYF. DNA of the CDR3: TGCGCCAGCAGCCAAGATTTTCCTTACGAGCAGTACTTC.